The rows below give T cell receptor beta chains drawn from one sample of a study of blood T cell repertoires in COVID-19. TCRdb's copy holds only in-frame clones and misses some; the assay was immunoSEQ multiplex PCR. The repertoire includes about 190,000 clones, around 87% of them detected once, and 0.88% sits in the top ten. Sequenced sample: peripheral blood. These receptors all stem from a woman younger than 30 who had recovered from COVID-19. Both conserved end residues are part of each CDR3. A D gene is named only where the DNA matches it firmly. Clone size appears in some rows only: once, few, many, or a class for an expanded clone.

clone_size,v_call,j_call,d_call,cdr3_aa,cdr3_nt
.,TRBV27,TRBJ2-5,.,CASSFFQDTETQYF,TGTGCCAGCAGTTTTTTTCAGGATACAGAGACCCAGTACTTC
.,TRBV14,TRBJ2-5,.,CASSQDPITWQETQYF,TGTGCCAGCAGCCAAGACCCCATCACATGGCAAGAGACCCAGTACTTC
.,TRBV2,TRBJ1-5,.,CASTRVASNQPQHF,TGTGCCAGCACGCGTGTCGCTAGCAATCAGCCCCAGCATTTT
.,TRBV7-2,TRBJ1-1,.,CASSSRGRGSDEAFF,TGTGCCAGCAGCTCGCGCGGGCGGGGGAGCGATGAAGCTTTCTTT
.,TRBV5-6,TRBJ1-6,.,CASSLRQHNSPLHF,TGTGCCAGCAGCTTGCGACAGCATAATTCACCCCTCCACTTT
.,TRBV10-2,TRBJ1-1,TRBD1,CASRNSGTGNTEAFF,TGCGCCAGCAGAAACTCCGGGACAGGGAACACTGAAGCTTTCTTT
.,TRBV6-2/TRBV6-3,TRBJ1-1,TRBD1,CASSYSDRVGTWNTEAFF,TGTGCCAGCAGTTACTCGGACAGGGTTGGAACATGGAACACTGAAGCTTTCTTT
.,TRBV7-9,TRBJ1-1,TRBD1,CASSPRTGAGTEAFF,TGTGCCAGCAGCCCCCGGACAGGGGCGGGCACTGAAGCTTTCTTT
.,TRBV7-9,TRBJ1-1,.,CASSLDRMNTEAFF,TGTGCCAGCAGCTTAGACAGAATGAACACTGAAGCTTTCTTT
.,TRBV9,TRBJ1-1,.,CASSLYLTGPGTEAFF,TGTGCCAGCAGCCTATATCTAACAGGGCCGGGGACTGAAGCTTTCTTT
.,TRBV19,TRBJ1-5,.,CASSIAGASNQPQHF,TGTGCCAGTAGTATAGCCGGAGCTAGCAATCAGCCCCAGCATTTT
.,TRBV18,TRBJ2-7,TRBD1,CASSGGQVSYEQYF,TGTGCCAGCTCAGGGGGACAGGTCTCCTACGAGCAGTACTTC
.,TRBV6-5,TRBJ1-1,.,CASSSLYLGNTEAFF,TGTGCCAGCAGTTCACTATACTTGGGGAACACTGAAGCTTTCTTT
.,TRBV7-2,TRBJ2-3,.,CASSPYSRSDTQYF,TGTGCCAGCAGCCCATACAGCAGGTCAGATACGCAGTATTTT
.,TRBV29-1,TRBJ1-2,.,CSVDRLLYGYTF,TGCAGCGTCGACAGGCTACTCTATGGCTACACCTTC
once,TRBV19,TRBJ2-1,TRBD2,CASSGLAYNEQFF,TGTGCCAGTAGCGGACTAGCCTACAATGAGCAGTTCTTC
.,TRBV9,TRBJ1-6,TRBD1,CASSGGQVFNSPLHF,TGTGCCAGCAGCGGGGGACAGGTCTTCAATTCACCCCTCCACTTT
once,TRBV3-1/TRBV3-2,TRBJ2-1,.,CASSQERRSYYNEQFF,TGTGCCAGCAGCCAAGAGCGGCGTTCGTACTACAATGAGCAGTTCTTC
.,TRBV19,TRBJ1-3,.,CASSMWRQLSGNTIYF,TGTGCCAGTAGTATGTGGAGGCAGCTCTCTGGAAACACCATATATTTT
.,TRBV3-1/TRBV3-2,TRBJ2-5,.,CASSHPQETQYF,TGTGCCAGCAGCCATCCTCAAGAGACCCAGTACTTC
.,TRBV2,TRBJ1-6,.,CASSEDFSGWGSPLHF,TGTGCCAGCAGTGAAGATTTTAGCGGTTGGGGGTCACCCCTCCACTTT
.,TRBV9,TRBJ2-2,TRBD1,CASSASRDRVNTGELFF,TGTGCCAGCAGCGCCTCCCGGGACAGGGTAAACACCGGGGAGCTGTTTTTT
.,TRBV4-3,TRBJ2-3,TRBD2,CASSPSLSSGSGGTQYF,TGCGCCAGCAGCCCCTCCCTCTCTAGCGGGAGTGGGGGTACGCAGTATTTT
once,TRBV10-3,TRBJ1-3,.,CATRGDFGSGNTIYF,TGTGCCACCCGGGGGGATTTCGGCTCTGGAAACACCATATATTTT
.,TRBV9,TRBJ2-2,.,CASSRGSGNTGELFF,TGTGCCAGCAGCCGTGGGAGCGGAAACACCGGGGAGCTGTTTTTT
.,TRBV5-6,TRBJ2-5,.,CASSWDLKETQYF,TGTGCCAGCAGCTGGGACTTGAAAGAGACCCAGTACTTC